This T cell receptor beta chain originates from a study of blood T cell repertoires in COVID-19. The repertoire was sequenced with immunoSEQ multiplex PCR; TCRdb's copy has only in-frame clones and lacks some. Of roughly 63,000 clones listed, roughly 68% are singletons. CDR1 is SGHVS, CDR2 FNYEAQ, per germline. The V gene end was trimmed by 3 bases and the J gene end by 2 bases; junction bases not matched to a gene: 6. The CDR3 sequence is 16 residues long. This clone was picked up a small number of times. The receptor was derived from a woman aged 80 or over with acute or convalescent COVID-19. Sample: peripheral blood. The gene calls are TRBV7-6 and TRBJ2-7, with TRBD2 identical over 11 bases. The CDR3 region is CASSLAGTSGTYEQYF. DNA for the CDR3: TGTGCCAGCAGCTTGGCCGGGACTAGCGGAACCTACGAGCAGTACTTC. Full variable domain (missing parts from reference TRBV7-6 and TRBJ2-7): GAGVSQSPRYKVTKRGQDVALRCDPISGHVSLYWYRQALGQGPEFLTYFNYEAQQDKSGLPNDRFSAERPEGSISTLTIQRTEQRDSAMYRCASSLAGTSGTYEQYFGPGTRLTVT.